This T cell receptor (beta chain) was found in a study of shared clonotypes between healthy human individuals. Genomic DNA from each subset was divided evenly over several immunoSEQ plates. Sorted subsets were amplified in replicate PCRs using around 200 ng DNA, approximately 30,000 T cell genomes. Data came from immunoSEQ multiplex PCR; TCRdb stores just in-frame clones and leaves some out. The data contain a few million clones, more than 90% of them singletons. This CDR3 comprises 14 residues. Germline V gene data show CDR1 as SGHAT and CDR2 as FQNNGV. Trimming cost V 1 base and J 3 bases, with 10 bases left between them. Study-level results: Rarefaction exposed incomplete sorted-subset sequencing despite large depth. When compared with the clonotypes that were shared by all four sorted-subset donors, the non-shared clonotypes turned out to have lower generation probabilities.

As for this clone: No antigen is known for it.

This clonotype was obtained from a man aged 18 to 30 in good health. The chain couples TRBV11-2 to TRBJ2-7; a weak D match, TRBD1 (6 bases). The sequenced sample consisted of naive CD4+ T cells sorted from blood. Regarding subset: CD45RA+ positively selected. CDR3 DNA sequence: TGTGCCAGCAGCTTAGGGGACACTCGCTACGAGCAGTACTTC. Its protein product is CASSLGDTRYEQYF.